This entry is about one T cell receptor (beta chain). No antigen is known for it. The data stem from a study of T cell responses to AZD1222 COVID-19 vaccine. Findings and caveats of the study: Reportedly, nearly half of unique spike TCRs recognized epitopes outside B.1.351/B.1.1.7 mutations. Rises in breadth and depth of Spike-specific TCRs came after two AZD1222 doses.

The V gene lost 6 bases and the J gene lost 3 bases, with 11 bases spanning the gap. The CDR3 extends over 13 amino acids. Sequenced by immunoSEQ multiplex PCR; TCRdb stores in-frame clones only, minus some. The sample contains approximately 110,000 clones, roughly 90% of which appear only once. This chain uses TRBV12-3 or TRBV12-4 with TRBJ1-2, with D uncertain. This receptor was obtained from an adult in good health. Specimen: peripheral blood, collected on day 0 of AZD1222 vaccination. For the CDR3, the DNA is TGTGCCAGCAGCCCGCCGTCATACTATGGCTACACCTTC. The encoded protein is CASSPPSYYGYTF.